The 10 T cell receptor beta chains below come from one sample, sequenced in a study of CD8+ T cells in alopecia areata. Specified treatment: oral pan-JAK inhibitor, 5-10 mg twice daily. RNA, once extracted, was reverse transcribed into cDNA for use as the sequencing template. TCRdb keeps only in-frame clones here, not all; method: immunoSEQ multiplex PCR. This table holds about 110,000 clones, 84% found once. Sequencing was performed on CD8+ T cells sorted from blood, taken at week 24, from a patient treated with tofacitinib. These receptors were obtained from a human donor with alopecia areata.

This chain uses TRBV29-1 with TRBJ2-2, with TRBD1 matching over 7 bases. Germline CDR1 is SQVTM and CDR2 is ANQGSEA. V lost 6 bases to trimming and J lost 4 bases; unmatched junction nucleotides: 8. CDR3 length equals 14 residues. The CDR3, as DNA: TGCAGCGTCTCGACAGGGTGGAGCACCGGGGAGCTGTTTTTT. This translates into CSVSTGWSTGELFF.

The gene calls are TRBV27 and TRBJ2-7, with 9 bases aligning to TRBD2. The CDR3 sequence is 14 residues long. The germline V gene has CDR1 MNHEY and CDR2 SMNVEV (reference sequence). Germline trimming cut 2 bases from V and 5 bases from J; bases unmatched to any gene: 4. The CDR3 sequence is CASSLAGGLNEQYF. In DNA form, the CDR3 reads TGTGCCAGCAGTTTAGCGGGGGGGCTCAACGAGCAGTACTTC.

V is TRBV5-1 and J is TRBJ2-3; 9 nucleotides agree with TRBD1. The germline gives CDR1 SGHRS, CDR2 YFSETQ. V lost 4 bases to trimming and J lost 6 bases; unmatched junction nucleotides: 9. The CDR3 sequence is 15 residues long. CDR3 DNA: TGCGCCAGCAGCGGCGGGACAGGGTTGAGCGATACGCAGTATTTT. Translation gives CASSGGTGLSDTQYF.

The CDR3 region has the DNA TGTGCCAGCAGCTTACTGTGGGACAGTGGATCAGAGACCCAGTACTTC. Translation: CASSLLWDSGSETQYF. The V gene is TRBV5-6, the J gene TRBJ2-5, with TRBD1 matching over 7 bases. The CDR3 has 16 residues. Germline lookup yields CDR1 SGHDT and CDR2 YYEEEE. With 2 bases clipped from V and 4 bases from J, the junction kept 11 bases outside the gene matches.

The table lists this clone with a count of one. The chain uses TRBV5-6 and TRBJ1-1; unclear D gene. Trimming cost V 3 bases and J 5 bases, with 5 bases left between them. The CDR3 covers 11 residues. Germline V gives CDR1 SGHDT, CDR2 YYEEEE. The CDR3 loop is CASSWRTEAFF. DNA for the CDR3: TGTGCCAGCAGCTGGAGGACTGAAGCTTTCTTT.

This clone was counted only a few times. This rearrangement joins TRBV30 to TRBJ2-1; D remains ambiguous. This CDR3 is built from 11 residues. V was shortened by 2 bases and J by 8 bases, with 7 bases between the two germline ends. CDR1 and CDR2 (germline): GTSNPN, SVGIG (reference sequence). DNA for the CDR3: TGTGCCTGGAGTTCGGGCTATGAGCAGTTCTTC. Translated: CAWSSGYEQFF.

The rearrangement joins TRBV29-1 to TRBJ2-7; possible D gene TRBD1, 6 bases. In germline, CDR1 is SQVTM, CDR2 ANQGSEA. V lost 7 bases and J lost 4, with 20 bases in between. The CDR3 runs to 14 residues. CDR3 loop: CSAVSQGRIYEQYF. The CDR3 DNA sequence: TGCAGCGCCGTGTCTCAGGGGCGGATATACGAGCAGTACTTC.

This chain joins TRBV29-1 and TRBJ2-3; TRBD2 agrees at 10 bases. There are 19 residues in the CDR3. The V segment lost 0 bases and the J segment 0 bases; nucleotides outside the gene matches: 12. CDR1 and CDR2 from the germline V gene are SQVTM and ANQGSEA. The chain's CDR3 is CSVEDPASGGLASTDTQYF. The CDR3 bases are TGCAGCGTTGAAGACCCGGCTAGCGGGGGATTGGCTAGCACAGATACGCAGTATTTT.

The CDR3 DNA is TGTGCCAGCAGTTACACCATACAGGGTATCGACGAGCAGTACTTC. Its protein is CASSYTIQGIDEQYF. V and J are TRBV6-6 and TRBJ2-7, with D perhaps matching TRBD1 (6 bases). This CDR3 is 15 amino acids long. Trimming took 2 bases from V and 5 from J, leaving 16 bases between them. Germline values: CDR1 MNHNY, CDR2 SVGAGI (reference sequence).

The chain is built from TRBV13 and TRBJ1-2; 7 positions match TRBD1. V gave up 7 bases and J gave up 4 bases; unmatched junction bases: 9. The germline V gene encodes CDR1 PRHDT and CDR2 FYEKMQ (reference sequence). This CDR3 region has 14 residues. For the CDR3, the DNA is TGTGCCAGCAATTATGGGGGACAGAGCTATGGCTACACCTTC. Its translation is CASNYGGQSYGYTF. Based on the CDR3 plus reference TRBV13 and TRBJ1-2, the full variable domain is AAGVIQSPRHLIKEKRETATLKCYPIPRHDTVYWYQQGPGQDPQFLISFYEKMQSDKGSIPDRFSAQQFSDYHSELNMSSLELGDSALYFCASNYGGQSYGYTFGSGTRLTVV.